What follows describes a single T cell receptor beta chain. These data come from a study of blood T cell repertoires in COVID-19. Study at large: The cDNA or gDNA used as material had been derived from T cells, B-cell-depleted T cells, or PBMCs.

The CDR3 covers 14 residues. Trimming took off 6 bases at V and 5 bases at J, with 16 bases between the two ends. Germline assignment: CDR1 MNHEY and CDR2 SMNVEV (reference sequence). The table came from immunoSEQ multiplex PCR; TCRdb's copy has only in-frame clones and leaves some out. The sample includes 65,000 to 95,000 clones, around 81% of them seen just once. The chain combines TRBV27 with TRBJ1-1, with D maybe TRBD1 (5 bases). The source material was peripheral blood. This sequence originates from a human donor in a cohort sampled during active COVID-19. CDR3 coding DNA: TGTGCCAGCAGAGGCCAGGGTCGCGTAACTGAAGCTTTCTTT. Protein product: CASRGQGRVTEAFF.